This T cell receptor (beta chain) was sequenced for a study of blood T cell repertoires in COVID-19 (dated by TCRdb to 2020 to 2022). Looking at the study overall: Collaborator samples came from the United States, Italy and Spain and covered acute and convalescent phases of COVID-19. The material from the prospective study consisted of cDNA or gDNA derived from T cells, B-cell-depleted T cells, or PBMCs. Deeply sampled blood TCRbeta repertoires from subjects exposed to, actively infected with, or recovered from COVID-19 were included in the dataset. The repertoires were released in a freely available public database meant as a resource for research on the immune response to SARS-CoV-2. Samples came from the ongoing ImmuneRACE study (first 160 participants) plus 1,254 subjects from 6 global collaborators. A de-identified subject ID, COVID-19 status, age in years and sex were almost always included in the sample metadata. Where available, HLA class I and class II types were taken from metadata supplied by the sample provider and were not determined by assay-based typing.

Each collaborating institution followed its own protocols to collect whole blood in K2EDTA tubes. For TCRbeta analysis, collaborators shipped samples as frozen whole blood, isolated PBMCs, or DNA extracted from either of those sample types. V is clipped by 0 bases and J by 5 bases, and the sequence between their germline boundaries is 8 bases long. The CDR3 measures 13 amino acids from cysteine to phenylalanine. Only the CDR3 part of the read is kept: 39 bases, read in frame from the first base. Via the germline V gene, CDR1 is ENHRY and CDR2 SYGVKD. TCRbeta CDR3 regions were amplified from genomic DNA using the immunoSEQ Assay, a bias-controlled multiplex PCR. The original methods were these. The number of nucleated cells in each sample was estimated from the amplification of reference gene primers within the assay. To quantify the absolute abundance of each unique TCRbeta CDR3 rearrangement, sequence reads were collapsed and filtered. For each sample, productive Simpson clonality was calculated as the square root of Simpson's diversity index across productive rearrangements. TCRdb provides this immuneACCESS table in a form limited to in-frame rearrangements. Some clones are lacking; in checked studies, under half of them reflect an unresolved V gene, and why the rest are absent is not known. V, J and clone size reflect that table, while D and trimming were determined from the DNA. Here the sample has 72,000 or so clones; around nine tenths occur a single time. Under 15% of the sample lies in the top ten.

Here is what the overall study found, with its caveats: The quantity of clinical and demographic metadata differed by source and by participant and was supplied without curation.

To note about this clone: Its antigen is currently not known. No base quality information exists; no much larger clone differs at one position.

The sequenced sample consisted of peripheral blood. The TCR was taken from a woman aged 55-75 years with acute or convalescent COVID-19. Recombination connected TRBV10-3 to TRBJ2-7; TRBD1 could be the D gene, as 5 bases match. The DNA sequence is as follows: TGTGCCATCAGTGAGTCGTCAGGGAACGAGCAGTACTTC. Translated, this is CAISESSGNEQYF.